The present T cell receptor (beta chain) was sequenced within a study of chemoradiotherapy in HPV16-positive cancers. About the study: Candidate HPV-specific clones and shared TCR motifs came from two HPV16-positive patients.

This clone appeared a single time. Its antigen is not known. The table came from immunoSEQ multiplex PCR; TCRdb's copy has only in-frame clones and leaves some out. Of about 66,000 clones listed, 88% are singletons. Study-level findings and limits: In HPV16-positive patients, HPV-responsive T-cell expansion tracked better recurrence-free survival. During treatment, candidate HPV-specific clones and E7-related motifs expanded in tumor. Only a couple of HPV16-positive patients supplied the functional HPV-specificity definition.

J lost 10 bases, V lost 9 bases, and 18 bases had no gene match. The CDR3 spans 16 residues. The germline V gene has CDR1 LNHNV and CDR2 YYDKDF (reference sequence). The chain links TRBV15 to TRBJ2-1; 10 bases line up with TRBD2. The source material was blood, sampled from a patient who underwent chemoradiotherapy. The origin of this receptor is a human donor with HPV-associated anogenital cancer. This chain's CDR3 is CATAVSSGGLLREQFF. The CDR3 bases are TGTGCCACTGCCGTGTCTAGCGGGGGCCTCCTGCGGGAGCAGTTCTTC.